This entry lists 26 T cell receptor beta chains sequenced from one sample in a study of early T cells in non-severe SARS-CoV-2 infection. TCRdb re-called the 5' RACE reads with MiXCR, one entry per CDR3 protein. The repertoire includes tens of thousands of distinct CDR3 sequences, approximately 6.2% of them detected once, and less than 25% sits in the top ten. The sequenced sample was whole blood, obtained at baseline. The receptors here all came from an adult who was a healthcare worker with PCR-confirmed SARS-CoV-2 infection or an uninfected control (not recorded which).

This clonotype was seen a handful of times. The rearrangement links TRBV13 to TRBJ2-7; no firm D call. Trimming pared 4 bases from V and 0 bases from J, leaving 10 bases between. The CDR3 totals 14 residues. CDR1 is PRHDT and CDR2 is FYEKMQ in the germline V gene (reference sequence). The CDR3 reads CASSSVLSSYEQYF. The CDR3 DNA reads TGTGCCAGCAGCTCGGTCCTGAGCTCCTACGAGCAGTACTTC.

This clonotype was recorded at least ten times. The rearrangement joins TRBV11-2 to TRBJ1-5; 7 nucleotides match TRBD1. CDR1 and CDR2 from the germline V gene are SGHAT and FQNNGV. Trimming at V came to 2 bases and at J to 0 bases, leaving 1 base not matched to a gene. This CDR3 has 15 residues. CDR3 nucleotides: TGTGCCAGCAGCTTAACAGGGGATAGCAATCAGCCCCAGCATTTT. Translating gives CASSLTGDSNQPQHF.

This clonotype has ten or more counts. The chain has TRBV2 and TRBJ2-2; 8 bases are a match to TRBD1. CDR1 and CDR2 from the germline V gene are SNHLY and FYNNEI. Trimming removed 11 bases from V and 1 base from J; junction bases left unmatched: 6. The CDR3 is made up of 14 amino acids. CDR3 sequence (DNA): TGTGCCGGCTCCGGGACAGGGAACACCGGGGAGCTGTTTTTT. It is translated as CAGSGTGNTGELFF. The variable domain in full, with the rest retrieved from reference TRBV2 and TRBJ2-2, is EPEVTQTPSHQVTQMGQEVILRCVPISNHLYFYWYRQILGQKVEFLVSFYNNEISEKSEIFDDQFSVERPDGSNFTLKIRSTKLEDSAMYFCAGSGTGNTGELFFGEGSRLTVL.

In this sample, this clonotype turned up many times. The chain recombines TRBV19 with TRBJ2-1, with 11 bases that match TRBD2. Trimming took 5 bases from V and 4 from J; bases not matched to a gene: 10. The length of the CDR3 is 17 residues. Germline CDR1 LNHDA, CDR2 SQIVND (reference sequence). The CDR3 loop is CASSLGLAGDLYNEQFF. The CDR3 bases are TGTGCCAGTAGTCTTGGACTAGCGGGCGACCTTTACAATGAGCAGTTCTTC.

This clonotype was picked up a small number of times. J is TRBJ1-1 and V is TRBV2; no clear D. V was trimmed by 8 bases and J by 1 base, leaving 11 bases between them. Germline lookup yields CDR1 SNHLY and CDR2 FYNNEI. The CDR3 consists of 13 residues. CDR3: CASGNRGNTEAFF. The CDR3 DNA is TGTGCCAGCGGTAACCGGGGGAACACTGAAGCTTTCTTT.

This clonotype was picked up many times. This chain links TRBV6-2 or TRBV6-3 with TRBJ1-1; weak D call: TRBD1 (6 bases). Germline V gene data show CDR1 as MNHEY and CDR2 as SVGEGT. V dropped 7 bases and J dropped 1 base, with 10 bases sitting between them. This CDR3 has 13 residues. The CDR3 spells CASNPTGNTEAFF. As DNA, the CDR3 is TGTGCCAGCAACCCGACAGGGAACACTGAAGCTTTCTTT.

This clonotype was counted many times. This sequence joins TRBV19 and TRBJ2-2, with 10 bases that match TRBD1. The CDR3 has 14 amino acids. The V and J ends lost 5 bases and 7 bases, in that order; junction bases with no gene match: 4. CDR1 and CDR2 (germline): LNHDA, SQIVND (reference sequence). The CDR3 loop reads CASSPGQGYGELFF. CDR3 nucleotide sequence: TGTGCCAGTAGTCCGGGACAGGGGTACGGGGAGCTGTTTTTT.

This clonotype was found many times. The V call is TRBV12-3 or TRBV12-4, the J call TRBJ2-7, with D tentatively TRBD1 (7 bases). Deletions cut 5 bases from V and 6 bases from J, with 14 bases between. CDR3 size: 13 residues. In nucleotides, the CDR3 is TGTGCCAGCAGTCTGACAGGGAGGACCGAGCAGTACTTC. Translating it yields CASSLTGRTEQYF.

This clonotype was observed many times. This chain uses TRBV20-1 with TRBJ1-2; D gene unclear. CDR1 DFQATT and CDR2 SNEGSKA come from the germline V gene (reference sequence). The CDR3 loop spans 17 amino acids. V lost 3 bases, J lost 8 bases, and 28 bases lay in between. The CDR3 DNA is TGCAGTGCTAGTAAACTTCTCGGGGTTACTCAATCGAAGGGCTACACCTTC. Its protein product is CSASKLLGVTQSKGYTF.

This clonotype was detected many times. This chain links TRBV4-3 with TRBJ2-5; maybe TRBD1 (6 bases). The V gene lost 4 bases and the J gene lost 2 bases, with 14 bases spanning the gap. Germline V lookup: CDR1 LGHNA, CDR2 YSLEER. CDR3 length: 15 residues. The CDR3, as DNA: TGCGCCAGCAGCCTCTACGGGACACCGCAAGAGACCCAGTACTTC. Its protein is CASSLYGTPQETQYF.

This clonotype has a handful of counts. J is TRBJ1-2 and V is TRBV29-1; 9 positions match TRBD1. CDR3 length: 13 amino acids. Trimming at V came to 6 bases and at J to 2 bases, leaving 4 bases not matched to a gene. CDR1 is SQVTM, CDR2 ANQGSEA, per germline. Written as DNA, the CDR3 is TGCAGCGTCCGGACAGGGGACAACTATGGCTACACCTTC. It yields the protein CSVRTGDNYGYTF.

The CDR3 nucleotides read TGCAGTGCTAGAATGGGACAAACTAAAGAGACCCAGTACTTC. This codes for CSARMGQTKETQYF. The V call is TRBV20-1, the J call TRBJ2-5; D possibly corresponds to TRBD1 (6 bases). There are 14 residues in the CDR3. Trimming removed 2 bases at V and 3 bases at J, with 13 bases between. From germline, CDR1 is DFQATT and CDR2 SNEGSKA (reference sequence).

The chain links TRBV18 to TRBJ2-5; no definite D call. The germline gives CDR1 KGHSH, CDR2 LQKENI. V was clipped by 3 bases and J by 3 bases, with 8 bases between them. The length of the CDR3 is 13 residues. In DNA, the CDR3 is TGTGCCAGCTCACCCTACACGGAAGAGACCCAGTACTTC. This gives the protein CASSPYTEETQYF.

This clonotype showed up many times. The chain links TRBV27 to TRBJ1-2; TRBD1 matches at 9 bases. The germline gives CDR1 MNHEY, CDR2 SMNVEV (reference sequence). The CDR3 runs 15 residues. Trimming cost V 6 bases and J 3 bases; bases outside gene matches: 8. CDR3 in amino acids: CASSEQGANYYGYTF. CDR3 DNA sequence: TGTGCCAGCAGCGAACAGGGGGCTAATTACTATGGCTACACCTTC.

The chain recombines TRBV4-2 with TRBJ2-7; TRBD2 matches at 8 bases. V dropped 0 bases and J dropped 3; count of bases not matched to a gene: 4. The CDR3 extends over 15 amino acids. The V gene's germline CDR1 is LGHNA and CDR2 YNFKEQ. CDR3 residues: CASSQETSGYYEQYF. The CDR3 bases are TGTGCCAGCAGCCAAGAAACTAGCGGATACTACGAGCAGTACTTC.

This clonotype came up a few times. This chain links TRBV6-5 with TRBJ2-7; D may be TRBD1 or TRBD2 (5 bases each). The V gene lost 2 bases and the J gene lost 0 bases, with 11 bases spanning the gap. Germline V gene sequence: CDR1 MNHEY, CDR2 SVGAGI. The CDR3 consists of 15 residues. Here the CDR3 reads CASSYEGTNSYEQYF. CDR3 nucleotides: TGTGCCAGCAGTTACGAGGGGACGAACTCCTACGAGCAGTACTTC.

At least ten counts were recorded for this clonotype. In nucleotides, the CDR3 is TGTGCCAGCAGCTTAGCCGGGAGAGGAACAGATACGCAGTATTTT. The encoded protein is CASSLAGRGTDTQYF. The V call is TRBV11-3, the J call TRBJ2-3; possibly TRBD2 for D (6 bases). The CDR3 is 15 amino acids. V lost 1 base and J lost 3, with 11 bases in between. Per germline, CDR1 SGHNT and CDR2 YENEEA. Variable domain in full (rest from reference TRBV11-3 and TRBJ2-3): EAGVVQSPRYKIIEKKQPVAFWCNPISGHNTLYWYLQNLGQGPELLIRYENEEAVDDSQLPKDRFSAERLKGVDSTLKIQPAELGDSAVYLCASSLAGRGTDTQYFGPGTRLTVL.

This clonotype was observed at least ten times. The CDR3 coding sequence is TGCAGTGCTAGAGAAACGGGACAGGCTGGGGCCAACGTCCTGACTTTC. Its protein is CSARETGQAGANVLTF. The genes are TRBV20-1 and TRBJ2-6; TRBD1 aligns across 8 bases. The CDR3 is made up of 16 amino acids. CDR1 DFQATT and CDR2 SNEGSKA come from the germline V gene (reference sequence). Losses at the gene ends were 0 bases for V and 2 bases for J; bases not matched to a gene: 3.

This clonotype was seen many times. This sequence joins TRBV28 and TRBJ2-1; D gene uncertain. CDR1 MDHEN and CDR2 SYDVKM come from the germline V gene. This CDR3 comprises 16 residues. V was trimmed by 6 bases and J by 6 bases, leaving 21 bases between them. The CDR3 sequence: CASSPVDSKVGNEQFF. The CDR3 DNA is TGTGCCAGCAGCCCTGTCGACTCAAAGGTGGGCAATGAGCAGTTCTTC.

By sample share, this clonotype is medium-sized. This chain links TRBV6-4 with TRBJ2-1; 7 bases line up with TRBD1. V was clipped by 6 bases and J by 0 bases; unmatched bases: 2. Per germline, CDR1 MRHNA and CDR2 SNTAGT. This CDR3 comprises 14 residues. The CDR3 DNA follows: TGTGCCAGCAGCCGGGACAGCTCCTACAATGAGCAGTTCTTC. Translating it yields CASSRDSSYNEQFF.

The table lists this clonotype with a few counts. The J gene is TRBJ2-7, the V gene TRBV9; 7 nucleotides match TRBD2. V lost 4 bases to trimming and J lost 2 bases; unmatched junction nucleotides: 15. Germline lookup yields CDR1 SGDLS and CDR2 YYNGEE. This CDR3 region has 17 residues. The CDR3 is CASSPPGTGGRTYEQYF. As DNA, the CDR3 is TGTGCCAGCAGCCCCCCCGGTACCGGCGGGAGAACCTACGAGCAGTACTTC.

CDR3 residues: CSARLAGGRQETQYF. The CDR3, as DNA: TGCAGTGCCAGACTAGCGGGGGGCCGTCAAGAGACCCAGTACTTC. The V call is TRBV20-1, the J call TRBJ2-5, with TRBD2 matching over 13 bases. The ends lost 6 bases at V and 2 bases at J; junction bases unmatched: 6. The germline CDR1 and CDR2 sequences are DFQATT and SNEGSKA (reference sequence). This CDR3 has 15 amino acids.

This clonotype has more than one count but fewer than ten. This chain uses TRBV12-3 or TRBV12-4 with TRBJ2-3; D unclear. The CDR3 spans 12 residues. Trimming removed 6 bases from V and 4 bases from J, with 8 bases in between. CDR3 loop: CASRGPSDTQYF. Here the CDR3 DNA reads TGTGCCAGCAGAGGACCCTCAGATACGCAGTATTTT.

The gene calls are TRBV2 and TRBJ2-2; D is unresolved. CDR3 length equals 13 residues. Trimming left V 6 bases short and J 5 bases short, with 10 bases between. Germline CDR1 is SNHLY and CDR2 is FYNNEI. This CDR3 reads CASRSEETGELFF. The CDR3 DNA is TGTGCCAGCAGATCGGAAGAAACCGGGGAGCTGTTTTTT.

This clonotype was recorded at least ten times. This chain connects TRBV13 to TRBJ2-3, with D perhaps matching TRBD2 (7 bases). CDR3 length equals 17 residues. Germline V gene data show CDR1 as PRHDT and CDR2 as FYEKMQ (reference sequence). V lost 1 base and J lost 2, with 16 bases in between. The CDR3 spells CASSLDPGGRATDTQYF. CDR3 coding DNA: TGTGCCAGCAGCTTAGATCCGGGGGGCCGGGCCACAGATACGCAGTATTTT.

There are many counts of this clonotype. The chain joins TRBV24-1 to TRBJ2-1; 9 nucleotides agree with TRBD2. Germline assignment: CDR1 KGHDR and CDR2 SFDVKD. The CDR3 length is 16 residues. V was clipped by 3 bases and J by 3 bases; unmatched bases: 5. CDR3: CATSDTKRGDYNEQFF. CDR3 coding DNA: TGTGCCACCAGTGATACTAAGCGGGGGGACTACAATGAGCAGTTCTTC.